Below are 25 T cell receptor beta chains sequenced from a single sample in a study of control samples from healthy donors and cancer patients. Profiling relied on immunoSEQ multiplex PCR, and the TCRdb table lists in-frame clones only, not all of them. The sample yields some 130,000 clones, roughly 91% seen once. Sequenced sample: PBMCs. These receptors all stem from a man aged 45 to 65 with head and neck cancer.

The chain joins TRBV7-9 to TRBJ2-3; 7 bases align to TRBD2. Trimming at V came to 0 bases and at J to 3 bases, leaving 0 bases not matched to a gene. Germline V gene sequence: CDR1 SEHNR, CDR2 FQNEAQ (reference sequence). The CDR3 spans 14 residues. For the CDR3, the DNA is TGTGCCAGCAGCTTAGCGGGGGGGACAGATACGCAGTATTTT. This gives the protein CASSLAGGTDTQYF.

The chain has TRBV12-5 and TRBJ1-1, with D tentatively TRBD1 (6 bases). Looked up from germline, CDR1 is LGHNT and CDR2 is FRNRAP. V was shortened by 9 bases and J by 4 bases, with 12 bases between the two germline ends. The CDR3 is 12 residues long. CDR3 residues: CASSQGITEAFF. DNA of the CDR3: TGTGCTAGCTCACAGGGTATCACTGAAGCTTTCTTT.

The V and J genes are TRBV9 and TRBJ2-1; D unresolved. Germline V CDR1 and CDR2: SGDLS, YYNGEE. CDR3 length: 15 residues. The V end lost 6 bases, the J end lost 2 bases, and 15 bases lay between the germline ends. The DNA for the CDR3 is TGTGCCAGCACCCCGGCGGTTGGACCCTACAATGAGCAGTTCTTC. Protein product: CASTPAVGPYNEQFF.

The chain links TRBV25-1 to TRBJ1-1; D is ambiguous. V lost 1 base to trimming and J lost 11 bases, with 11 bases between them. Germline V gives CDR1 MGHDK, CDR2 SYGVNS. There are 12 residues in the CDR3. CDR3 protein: CASSELKGRAFF. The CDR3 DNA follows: TGTGCCAGCAGTGAATTGAAAGGGCGGGCTTTCTTT. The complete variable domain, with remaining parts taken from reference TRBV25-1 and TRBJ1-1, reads EADIYQTPRYLVIGTGKKITLECSQTMGHDKMYWYQQDPGMELHLIHYSYGVNSTEKGDLSSESTVSRIRTEHFPLTLESARPSHTSQYLCASSELKGRAFFGQGTRLTVV.

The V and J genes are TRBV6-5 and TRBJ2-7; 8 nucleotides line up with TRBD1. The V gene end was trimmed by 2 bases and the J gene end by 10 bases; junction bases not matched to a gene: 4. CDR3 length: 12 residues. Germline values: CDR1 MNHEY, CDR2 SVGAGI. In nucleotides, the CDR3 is TGTGCCAGCAGTTACGGACAGGGTCCTCAGTACTTC. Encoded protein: CASSYGQGPQYF.

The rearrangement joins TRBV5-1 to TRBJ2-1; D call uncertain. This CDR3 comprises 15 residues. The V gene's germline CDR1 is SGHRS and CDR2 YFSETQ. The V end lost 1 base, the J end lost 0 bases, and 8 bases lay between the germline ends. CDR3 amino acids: CASSLFTSSYNEQFF. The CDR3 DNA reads TGCGCCAGCAGCTTGTTTACCAGCTCCTACAATGAGCAGTTCTTC. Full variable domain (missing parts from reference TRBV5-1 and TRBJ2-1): KAGVTQTPRYLIKTRGQQVTLSCSPISGHRSVSWYQQTPGQGLQFLFEYFSETQRNKGNFPGRFSGRQFSNSRSEMNVSTLELGDSALYLCASSLFTSSYNEQFFGPGTRLTVL.

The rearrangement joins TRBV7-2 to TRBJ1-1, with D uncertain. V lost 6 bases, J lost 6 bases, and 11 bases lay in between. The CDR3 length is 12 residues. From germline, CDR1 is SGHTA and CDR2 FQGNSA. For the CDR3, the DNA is TGTGCCAGCAGGGTACCGGGATCTGAAGCTTTCTTT. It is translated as CASRVPGSEAFF.

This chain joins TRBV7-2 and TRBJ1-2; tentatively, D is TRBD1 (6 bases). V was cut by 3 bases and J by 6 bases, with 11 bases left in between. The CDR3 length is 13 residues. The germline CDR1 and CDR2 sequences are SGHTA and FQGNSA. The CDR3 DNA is TGTGCCAGCAGCTTTAGGGGGGCACATGGCTACACCTTC. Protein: CASSFRGAHGYTF.

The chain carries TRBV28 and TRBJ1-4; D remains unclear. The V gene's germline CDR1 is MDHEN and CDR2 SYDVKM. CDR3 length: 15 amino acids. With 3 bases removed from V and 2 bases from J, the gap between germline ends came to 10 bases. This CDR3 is CASSFLRGTNEKLFF. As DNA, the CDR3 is TGTGCCAGCAGTTTCCTTAGAGGGACTAATGAAAAACTGTTTTTT.

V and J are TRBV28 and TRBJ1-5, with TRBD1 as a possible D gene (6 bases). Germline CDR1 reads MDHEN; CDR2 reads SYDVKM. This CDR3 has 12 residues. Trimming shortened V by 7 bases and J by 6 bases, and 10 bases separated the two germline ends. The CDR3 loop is CASTGGGQPQHF. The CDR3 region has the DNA TGTGCCAGCACGGGGGGCGGTCAGCCCCAGCATTTT.

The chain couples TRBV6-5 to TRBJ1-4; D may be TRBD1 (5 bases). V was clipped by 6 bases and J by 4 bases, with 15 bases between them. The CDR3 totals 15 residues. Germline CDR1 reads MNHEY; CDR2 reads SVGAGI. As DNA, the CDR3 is TGTGCCAGCAGCCCAAGGGGCGACTTTAATGAAAAACTGTTTTTT. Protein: CASSPRGDFNEKLFF.

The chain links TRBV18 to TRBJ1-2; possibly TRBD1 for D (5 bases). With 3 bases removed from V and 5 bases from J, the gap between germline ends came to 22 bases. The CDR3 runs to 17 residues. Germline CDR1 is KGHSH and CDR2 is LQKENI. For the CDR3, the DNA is TGTGCCAGCTCACCGTCGCGGGGGACTTTTGAAATTTATGGCTACACCTTC. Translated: CASSPSRGTFEIYGYTF.

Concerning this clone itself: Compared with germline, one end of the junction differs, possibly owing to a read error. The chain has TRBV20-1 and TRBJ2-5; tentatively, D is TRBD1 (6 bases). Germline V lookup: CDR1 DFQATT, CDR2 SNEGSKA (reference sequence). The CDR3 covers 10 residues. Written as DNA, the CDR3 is TGCAGTGCTGGGGGCGACACCGAGGACTTC. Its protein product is CSAGGDTEDF.

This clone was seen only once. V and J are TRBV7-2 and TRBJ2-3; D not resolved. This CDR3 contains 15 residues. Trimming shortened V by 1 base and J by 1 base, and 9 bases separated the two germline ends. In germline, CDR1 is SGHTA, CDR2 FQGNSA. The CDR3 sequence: CASSLGGWRTDTQYF. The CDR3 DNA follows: TGTGCCAGCAGCTTAGGAGGCTGGCGCACAGATACGCAGTATTTT.

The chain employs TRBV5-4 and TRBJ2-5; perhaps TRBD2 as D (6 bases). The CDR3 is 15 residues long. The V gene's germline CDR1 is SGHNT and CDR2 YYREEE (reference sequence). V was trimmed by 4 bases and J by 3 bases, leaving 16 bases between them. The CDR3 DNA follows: TGTGCCAGCAGCCCGCGGGGAGCAATAAAAGAGACCCAGTACTTC. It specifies CASSPRGAIKETQYF.

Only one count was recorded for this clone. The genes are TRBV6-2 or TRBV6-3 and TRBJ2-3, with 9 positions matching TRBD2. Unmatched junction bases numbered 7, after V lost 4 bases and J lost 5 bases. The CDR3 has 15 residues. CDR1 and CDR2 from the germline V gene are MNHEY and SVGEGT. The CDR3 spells CASSWAGGRRDTQYF. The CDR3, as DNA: TGTGCCAGCAGTTGGGCGGGGGGGCGTAGAGATACGCAGTATTTT.

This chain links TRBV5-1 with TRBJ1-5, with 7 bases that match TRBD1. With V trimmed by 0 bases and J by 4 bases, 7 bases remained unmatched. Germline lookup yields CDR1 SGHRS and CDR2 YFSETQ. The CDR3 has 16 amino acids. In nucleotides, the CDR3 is TGCGCCAGCAGCTTGGCCTCGGGACAGAGTAATCAGCCCCAGCATTTT. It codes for CASSLASGQSNQPQHF.

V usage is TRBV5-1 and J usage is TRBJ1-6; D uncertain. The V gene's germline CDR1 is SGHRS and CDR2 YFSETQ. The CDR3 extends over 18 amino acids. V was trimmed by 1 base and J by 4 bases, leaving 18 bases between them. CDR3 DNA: TGCGCCAGCAGCTTGACCCCGGGGAGGATCAAGTATAATTCACCCCTCCACTTT. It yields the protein CASSLTPGRIKYNSPLHF.

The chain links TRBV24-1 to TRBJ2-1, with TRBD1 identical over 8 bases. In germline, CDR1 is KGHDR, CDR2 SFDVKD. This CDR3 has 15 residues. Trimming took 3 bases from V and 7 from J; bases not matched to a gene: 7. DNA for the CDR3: TGTGCCACCAGTGATACCCGACAGGGGAGGAATGAGCAGTTCTTC. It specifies CATSDTRQGRNEQFF.

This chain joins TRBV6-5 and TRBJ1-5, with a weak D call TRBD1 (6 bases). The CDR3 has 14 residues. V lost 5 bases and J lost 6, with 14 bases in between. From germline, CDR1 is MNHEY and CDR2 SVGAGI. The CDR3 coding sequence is TGTGCCAGCAGTCGCAACAGGGAAAGTCAGCCCCAGCATTTT. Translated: CASSRNRESQPQHF.

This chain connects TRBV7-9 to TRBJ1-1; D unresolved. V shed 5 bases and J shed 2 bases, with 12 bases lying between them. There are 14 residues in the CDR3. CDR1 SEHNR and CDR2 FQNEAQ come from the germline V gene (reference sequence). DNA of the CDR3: TGTGCCAGCAGCCGAATGGACGAAAACACTGAAGCTTTCTTT. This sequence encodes CASSRMDENTEAFF. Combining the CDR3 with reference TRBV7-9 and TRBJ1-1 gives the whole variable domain DTGVSQNPRHKITKRGQNVTFRCDPISEHNRLYWYRQTLGQGPEFLTYFQNEAQLEKSRLLSDRFSAERPKGSFSTLEIQRTEQGDSAMYLCASSRMDENTEAFFGQGTRLTVV.

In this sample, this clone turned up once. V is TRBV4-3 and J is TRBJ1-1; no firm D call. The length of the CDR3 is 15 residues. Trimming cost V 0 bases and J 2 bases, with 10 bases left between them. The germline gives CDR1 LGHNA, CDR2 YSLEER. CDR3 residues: CASSQEGRINTEAFF. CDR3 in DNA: TGCGCCAGCAGCCAAGAAGGCAGAATAAACACTGAAGCTTTCTTT.

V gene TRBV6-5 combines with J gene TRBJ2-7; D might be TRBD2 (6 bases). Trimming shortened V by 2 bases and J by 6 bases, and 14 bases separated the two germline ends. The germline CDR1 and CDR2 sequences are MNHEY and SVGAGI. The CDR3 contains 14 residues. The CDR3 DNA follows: TGTGCCAGCAGTTACAGCGGGTCCGGGGGCGAGCAGTACTTC. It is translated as CASSYSGSGGEQYF.

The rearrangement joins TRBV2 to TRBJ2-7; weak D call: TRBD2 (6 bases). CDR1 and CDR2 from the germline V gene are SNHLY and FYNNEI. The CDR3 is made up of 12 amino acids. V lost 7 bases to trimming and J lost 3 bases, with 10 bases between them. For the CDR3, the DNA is TGTGCCAGCACGCGGGACCGCTACGAGCAGTACTTC. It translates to CASTRDRYEQYF.

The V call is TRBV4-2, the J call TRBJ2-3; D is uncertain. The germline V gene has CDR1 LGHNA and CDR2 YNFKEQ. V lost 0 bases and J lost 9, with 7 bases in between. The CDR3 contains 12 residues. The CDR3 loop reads CASSQDSATQYF. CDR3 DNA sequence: TGTGCCAGCAGCCAAGACAGCGCCACGCAGTATTTT.